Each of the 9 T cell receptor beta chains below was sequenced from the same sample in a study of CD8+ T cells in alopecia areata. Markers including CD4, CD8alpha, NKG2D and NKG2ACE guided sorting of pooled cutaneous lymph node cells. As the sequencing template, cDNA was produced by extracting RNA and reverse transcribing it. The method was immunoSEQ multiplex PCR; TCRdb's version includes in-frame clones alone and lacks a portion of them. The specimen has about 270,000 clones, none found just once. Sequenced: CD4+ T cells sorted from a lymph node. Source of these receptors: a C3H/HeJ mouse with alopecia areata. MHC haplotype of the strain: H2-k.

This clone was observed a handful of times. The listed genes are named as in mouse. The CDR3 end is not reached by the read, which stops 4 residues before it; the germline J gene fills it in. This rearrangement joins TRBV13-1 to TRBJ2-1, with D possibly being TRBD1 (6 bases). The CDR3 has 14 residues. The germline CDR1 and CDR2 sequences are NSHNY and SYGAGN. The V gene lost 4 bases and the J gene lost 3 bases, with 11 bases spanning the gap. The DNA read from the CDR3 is TGTGCCAGCAGTAAACAGGGCCTCTATGCT. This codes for CASSKQGLYA. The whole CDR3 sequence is CASSKQGLYAEQFF.

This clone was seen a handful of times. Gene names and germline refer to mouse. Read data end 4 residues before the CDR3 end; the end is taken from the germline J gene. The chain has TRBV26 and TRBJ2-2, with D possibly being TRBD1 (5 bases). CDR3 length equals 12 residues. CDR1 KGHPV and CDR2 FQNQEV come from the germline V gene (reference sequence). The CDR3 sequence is CASSLYRGQLYF. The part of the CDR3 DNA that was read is TGTGCCAGCAGTCTCTACAGGGGG.

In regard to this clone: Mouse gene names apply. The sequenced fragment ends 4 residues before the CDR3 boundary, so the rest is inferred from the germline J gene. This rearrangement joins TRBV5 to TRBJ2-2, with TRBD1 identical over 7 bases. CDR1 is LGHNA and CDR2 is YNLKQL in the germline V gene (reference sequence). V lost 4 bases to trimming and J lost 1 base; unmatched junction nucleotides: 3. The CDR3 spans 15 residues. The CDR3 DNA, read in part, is TGTGCCAGCAGCCTCCGGGACAGAAACACCGGG. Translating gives CASSLRDRNTG. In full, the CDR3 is CASSLRDRNTGQLYF.

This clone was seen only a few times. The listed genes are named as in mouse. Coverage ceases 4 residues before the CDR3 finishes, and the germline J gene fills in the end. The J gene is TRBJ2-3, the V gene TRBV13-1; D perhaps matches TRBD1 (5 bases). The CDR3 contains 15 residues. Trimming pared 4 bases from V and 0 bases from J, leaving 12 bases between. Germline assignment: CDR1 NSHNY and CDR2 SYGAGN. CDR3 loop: CASSLDRRSAETLYF. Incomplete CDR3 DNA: TGTGCCAGCAGTCTTGACAGACGTAGTGCAGAA.

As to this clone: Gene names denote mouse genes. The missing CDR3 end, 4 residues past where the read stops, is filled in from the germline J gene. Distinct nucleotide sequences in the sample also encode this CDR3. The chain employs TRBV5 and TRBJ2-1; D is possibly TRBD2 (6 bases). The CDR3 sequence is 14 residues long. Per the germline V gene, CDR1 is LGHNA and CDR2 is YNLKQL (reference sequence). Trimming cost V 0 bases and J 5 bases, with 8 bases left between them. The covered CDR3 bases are TGTGCCAGCAGCCAAGAGCCTGGGGATGCT. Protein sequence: CASSQEPGDA. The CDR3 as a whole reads CASSQEPGDAEQFF.

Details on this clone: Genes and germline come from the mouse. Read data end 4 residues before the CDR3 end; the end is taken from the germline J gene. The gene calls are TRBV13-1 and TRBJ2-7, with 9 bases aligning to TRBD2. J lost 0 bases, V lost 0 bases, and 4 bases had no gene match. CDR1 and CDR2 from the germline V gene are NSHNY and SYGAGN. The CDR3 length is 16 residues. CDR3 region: CASSDATGGRSYEQYF. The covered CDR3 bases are TGTGCCAGCAGTGATGCAACTGGGGGGCGCTCCTAT.

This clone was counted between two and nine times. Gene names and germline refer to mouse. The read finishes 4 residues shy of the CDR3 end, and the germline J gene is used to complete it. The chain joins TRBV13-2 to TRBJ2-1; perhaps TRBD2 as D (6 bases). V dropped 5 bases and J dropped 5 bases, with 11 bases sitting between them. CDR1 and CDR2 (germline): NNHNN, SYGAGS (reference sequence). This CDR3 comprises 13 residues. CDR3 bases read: TGTGCCAGCGGGGGAGTGGGGGATGCT. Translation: CASGGVGDA. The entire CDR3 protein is CASGGVGDAEQFF.

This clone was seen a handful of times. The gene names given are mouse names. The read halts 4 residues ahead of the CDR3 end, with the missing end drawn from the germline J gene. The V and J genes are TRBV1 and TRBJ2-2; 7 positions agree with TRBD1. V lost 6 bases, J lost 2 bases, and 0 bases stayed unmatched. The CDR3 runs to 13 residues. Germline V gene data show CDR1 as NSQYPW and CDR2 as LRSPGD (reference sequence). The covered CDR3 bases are TGCACCTGCAGGACAGGGAACACCGGG. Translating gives CTCRTGNTG. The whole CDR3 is CTCRTGNTGQLYF.

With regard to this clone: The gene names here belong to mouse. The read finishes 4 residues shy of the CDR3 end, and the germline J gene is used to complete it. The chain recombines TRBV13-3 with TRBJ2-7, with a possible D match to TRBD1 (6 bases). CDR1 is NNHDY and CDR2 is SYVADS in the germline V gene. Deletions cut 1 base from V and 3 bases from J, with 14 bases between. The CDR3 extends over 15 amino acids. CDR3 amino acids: CASSDQPGQNYEQYF. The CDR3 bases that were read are TGTGCCAGCAGTGATCAGCCGGGACAAAACTAT.